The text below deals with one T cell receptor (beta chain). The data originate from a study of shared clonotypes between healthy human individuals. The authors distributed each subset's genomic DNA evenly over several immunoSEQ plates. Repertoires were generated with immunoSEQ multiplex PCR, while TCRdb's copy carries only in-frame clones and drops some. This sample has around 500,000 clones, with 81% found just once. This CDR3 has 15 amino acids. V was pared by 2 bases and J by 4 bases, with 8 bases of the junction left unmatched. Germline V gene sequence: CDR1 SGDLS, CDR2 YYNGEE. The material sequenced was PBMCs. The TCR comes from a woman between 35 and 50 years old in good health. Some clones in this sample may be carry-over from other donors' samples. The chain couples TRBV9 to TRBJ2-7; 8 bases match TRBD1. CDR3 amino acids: CASSVGAGGWYEQYF. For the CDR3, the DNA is TGTGCCAGCAGCGTTGGGGCAGGGGGCTGGTACGAGCAGTACTTC. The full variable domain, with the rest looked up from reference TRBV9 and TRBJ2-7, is DSGVTQTPKHLITATGQRVTLRCSPRSGDLSVYWYQQSLDQGLQFLIQYYNGEERAKGNILERFSAQQFPDLHSELNLSSLELGDSALYFCASSVGAGGWYEQYFGPGTRLTVT.